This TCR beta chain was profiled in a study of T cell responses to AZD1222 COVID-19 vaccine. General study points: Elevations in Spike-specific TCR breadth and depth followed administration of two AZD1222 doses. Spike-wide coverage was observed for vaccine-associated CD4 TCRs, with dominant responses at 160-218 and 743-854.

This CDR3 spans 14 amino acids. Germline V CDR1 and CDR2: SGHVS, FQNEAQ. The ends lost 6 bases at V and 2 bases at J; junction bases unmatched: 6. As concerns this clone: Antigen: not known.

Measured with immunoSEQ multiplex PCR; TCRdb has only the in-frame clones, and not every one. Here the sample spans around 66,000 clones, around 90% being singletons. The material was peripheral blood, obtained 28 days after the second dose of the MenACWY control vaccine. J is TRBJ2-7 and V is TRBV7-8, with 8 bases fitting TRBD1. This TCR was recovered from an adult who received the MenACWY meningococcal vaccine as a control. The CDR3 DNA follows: TGTGCCAGCAGGCCCGAACAGGGGGCCTACGAGCAGTACTTC. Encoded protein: CASRPEQGAYEQYF.